Shown below are 30 T cell receptor beta chains from a single sample sequenced in a study of CD8 T cells in Susac syndrome. With random hexamers, roughly 0.45 to 1 ug RNA was reverse transcribed. TCRdb re-called the immunoSEQ multiplex PCR reads with MiXCR, one entry per CDR3 protein. The table includes 150,000 to 200,000 distinct CDR3 sequences, around 96% detected once. The source material was CD4+ T cells from PBMCs. These receptors all come from a human donor in good health.

The J gene is TRBJ2-3, the V gene TRBV3-1; D remains ambiguous. The CDR3 is 13 residues long. The germline gives CDR1 LGHDT, CDR2 YNNKEL (reference sequence). Trimming stripped 1 base from V and 5 bases from J, with 7 bases between. CDR3 bases: TGTGCCAGCAGCCAAGGCTTGGAAGATACGCAGTATTTT. It codes for CASSQGLEDTQYF.

This chain joins TRBV2 and TRBJ2-7, with D unclear. CDR1 is SNHLY, CDR2 FYNNEI, per germline. V was pared by 7 bases and J by 1 base, with 8 bases between. The CDR3 runs to 12 residues. CDR3 sequence (DNA): TGTGCCAGCACATGGTCTTCCTACGAGCAGTACTTC. Residues: CASTWSSYEQYF.

The chain uses TRBV12-3 or TRBV12-4 and TRBJ2-3; 8 bases fit TRBD1. This CDR3 has 14 amino acids. The J segment lost 4 bases and the V segment lost 3 bases, leaving 3 bases of the junction unmatched. The CDR3, as DNA: TGTGCCAGCAGTTTGGCAGGGGGCGCAGATACGCAGTATTTT. Its translation: CASSLAGGADTQYF.

CDR3 amino acids: CSARVGGGSDTQYF. CDR3 DNA sequence: TGCAGTGCTAGAGTCGGGGGAGGGTCAGATACGCAGTATTTT. The chain is built from TRBV20-1 and TRBJ2-3; 7 bases match TRBD2. The junction had 5 bases not matched to a gene; V was cut back by 1 base and J by 4 bases. Germline assignment: CDR1 DFQATT and CDR2 SNEGSKA (reference sequence). This CDR3 is 14 amino acids long.

This chain links TRBV5-4 with TRBJ2-5; tentative D call: TRBD2 (5 bases). This CDR3 has 16 residues. From germline, CDR1 is SGHNT and CDR2 YYREEE (reference sequence). Trimming removed 5 bases from V and 2 bases from J, with 19 bases in between. The CDR3 loop reads CASSHRSARQQETQYF. The CDR3, as DNA: TGTGCCAGCAGTCACCGTAGCGCACGGCAGCAAGAGACCCAGTACTTC.

CDR3 sequence reads: CATSRDADLGFGELFF. The CDR3 coding sequence is TGTGCCACCAGCAGAGATGCGGATTTAGGGTTCGGGGAGCTGTTTTTT. The J gene is TRBJ2-2, the V gene TRBV15, with D hard to call. The CDR3 length is 16 residues. CDR1 and CDR2 (germline): LNHNV, YYDKDF (reference sequence). V lost 0 bases, J lost 7 bases, and 15 bases lay in between.

J is TRBJ2-1 and V is TRBV20-1, with TRBD2 matching over 12 bases. This CDR3 has 17 residues. The germline CDR1 and CDR2 sequences are DFQATT and SNEGSKA (reference sequence). V dropped 5 bases and J dropped 7; count of bases not matched to a gene: 15. The CDR3 coding sequence is TGCAGTGCTGGCCGCTCTAGCGGGGGGGCCCTAGGTAATGAGCAGTTCTTC. Translating gives CSAGRSSGGALGNEQFF.

The chain combines TRBV24-1 with TRBJ2-5; D might be TRBD2 (6 bases). V lost 6 bases and J 3 bases, leaving 19 bases between the germline ends. CDR1 is KGHDR and CDR2 is SFDVKD in the germline V gene. The CDR3 has 16 amino acids. CDR3 protein: CATSLGAGTGEETQYF. The CDR3, as DNA: TGTGCCACCAGTCTCGGCGCAGGGACGGGGGAAGAGACCCAGTACTTC.

The rearrangement joins TRBV18 to TRBJ1-5, with TRBD1 as a possible D gene (5 bases). Germline V gene lookup returns CDR1 KGHSH and CDR2 LQKENI. V was trimmed by 1 base and J by 0 bases, leaving 10 bases between them. CDR3 size: 16 residues. The CDR3 nucleotides are TGTGCCAGCTCACCACGATCCAGGGCTAGCAATCAGCCCCAGCATTTT. Protein product: CASSPRSRASNQPQHF.

The chain recombines TRBV20-1 with TRBJ1-6, with D unclear. Germline lookup yields CDR1 DFQATT and CDR2 SNEGSKA (reference sequence). V was shortened by 1 base and J by 6 bases, with 4 bases between the two germline ends. The length of the CDR3 is 12 residues. This chain's CDR3 is CSARGANSPLHF. CDR3 nucleotide sequence: TGCAGTGCTAGAGGCGCTAATTCACCCCTCCACTTT.

The V and J genes are TRBV18 and TRBJ1-3; D unresolved. The length of the CDR3 is 16 residues. With 3 bases removed from V and 3 bases from J, the gap between germline ends came to 15 bases. CDR1 and CDR2 (germline): KGHSH, LQKENI. CDR3 sequence (DNA): TGTGCCAGCTCACCTGTCACAAGGGTGGATGGAAACACCATATATTTT. It translates to CASSPVTRVDGNTIYF.

CDR3 DNA sequence: TGTGCCAGCAGCTTGATCCGCACTGAAGCTTTCTTT. Residues: CASSLIRTEAFF. The chain recombines TRBV7-9 with TRBJ1-1; D gene unclear. CDR3 length equals 12 residues. The V and J ends lost 3 bases and 4 bases respectively, with 6 bases between them. CDR1 SEHNR and CDR2 FQNEAQ come from the germline V gene (reference sequence). Complete variable domain (other parts from reference TRBV7-9 and TRBJ1-1): DTGVSQNPRHKITKRGQNVTFRCDPISEHNRLYWYRQTLGQGPEFLTYFQNEAQLEKSRLLSDRFSAERPKGSFSTLEIQRTEQGDSAMYLCASSLIRTEAFFGQGTRLTVV.

This clonotype was seen just once. This chain links TRBV6-2 or TRBV6-3 with TRBJ2-2; D might be TRBD1 or TRBD2, each matching 5 bases. The CDR3 spans 16 residues. Germline V gene data show CDR1 as MNHEY and CDR2 as SVGEGT. Trimming stripped 2 bases from V and 1 base from J, with 11 bases between. CDR3 protein: CASSYPRGRNTGELFF. Written as DNA, the CDR3 is TGTGCCAGCAGTTACCCTAGGGGACGGAACACCGGGGAGCTGTTTTTT.

The V and J genes are TRBV5-4 and TRBJ1-2; unclear D gene. CDR3 length: 15 amino acids. Germline V gives CDR1 SGHNT, CDR2 YYREEE (reference sequence). Trimming cost V 0 bases and J 0 bases, with 9 bases left between them. The CDR3 region is CASSLDGSPNYGYTF. The CDR3 nucleotides are TGTGCCAGCAGCTTGGATGGCAGTCCTAACTATGGCTACACCTTC.

The CDR3 loop reads CASGGLYEQYF. The CDR3 DNA sequence: TGTGCCAGCGGGGGGTTATACGAGCAGTACTTC. The genes are TRBV12-3 or TRBV12-4 and TRBJ2-7; D might be TRBD2 (6 bases). The ends were cut back, 8 bases at V and 4 bases at J, with 9 bases in the middle. The CDR3 loop spans 11 amino acids.

This clonotype was seen once. This chain connects TRBV4-2 to TRBJ1-2; 7 bases are a match to TRBD1. Unmatched junction bases numbered 7, after V lost 1 base and J lost 5 bases. CDR1 and CDR2 from the germline V gene are LGHNA and YNFKEQ. The CDR3 has 15 amino acids. The CDR3 bases are TGTGCCAGCAGCCAAGGACAGGGCGGCGGGTATGGCTACACCTTC. It yields the protein CASSQGQGGGYGYTF.

The chain carries TRBV20-1 and TRBJ2-1; D not resolved. The V gene lost 3 bases and the J gene lost 7 bases, with 13 bases spanning the gap. Germline V CDR1 and CDR2: DFQATT, SNEGSKA (reference sequence). The CDR3 length is 13 residues. In nucleotides, the CDR3 is TGCAGTGCTAGTCTTCTGCTGGGGAATGAGCAGTTCTTC. This sequence encodes CSASLLLGNEQFF.

CDR3: CSARAFLAGVLGETQYF. Written as DNA, the CDR3 is TGCAGTGCTAGAGCCTTCTTAGCGGGGGTATTGGGAGAGACCCAGTACTTC. V usage is TRBV20-1 and J usage is TRBJ2-5, with 9 bases identical to TRBD2. This CDR3 has 17 amino acids. CDR1 DFQATT and CDR2 SNEGSKA come from the germline V gene (reference sequence). J gave up 4 bases and V 1 base, and 13 bases lay outside the gene matches.

The chain uses TRBV12-3 or TRBV12-4 and TRBJ2-2, with D unresolved. Trimming removed 5 bases from V and 9 bases from J, with 13 bases in between. The CDR3 covers 13 residues. The CDR3 DNA reads TGTGCCAGCAGTGTAGGGTCTCTCAGGGAGCTGTTTTTT. Translated: CASSVGSLRELFF.

This chain connects TRBV20-1 to TRBJ2-1; 10 nucleotides match TRBD2. Trimming cost V 3 bases and J 6 bases; bases outside gene matches: 5. The CDR3 length is 14 residues. Germline values: CDR1 DFQATT, CDR2 SNEGSKA (reference sequence). The CDR3: CSASGSGGSNEQFF. The DNA for the CDR3 is TGCAGTGCTAGTGGTAGCGGGGGGTCCAATGAGCAGTTCTTC.

The chain carries TRBV15 and TRBJ2-7; the D is unclear. V lost 1 base and J 5 bases, leaving 6 bases between the germline ends. The CDR3 contains 12 residues. Looked up from germline, CDR1 is LNHNV and CDR2 is YYDKDF (reference sequence). CDR3 bases: TGTGCCACCAGCAGAGGAAGGGACGAGCAGTACTTC. This encodes CATSRGRDEQYF. The full variable domain, rest sourced from reference TRBV15 and TRBJ2-7, is DAMVIQNPRYQVTQFGKPVTLSCSQTLNHNVMYWYQQKSSQAPKLLFHYYDKDFNNEADTPDNFQSRRPNTSFCFLDIRSPGLGDTAMYLCATSRGRDEQYFGPGTRLTVT.

The CDR3 loop reads CASSPPGQYTGELFF. The CDR3 nucleotides read TGTGCCAGCAGTCCACCCGGACAGTACACCGGGGAGCTGTTTTTT. This sequence joins TRBV6-2 or TRBV6-3 and TRBJ2-2; D might be TRBD1 (6 bases). The CDR3 extends over 15 amino acids. V lost 5 bases, J lost 3 bases, and 13 bases lay in between. Germline CDR1 reads MNHEY; CDR2 reads SVGEGT.

This chain links TRBV12-5 with TRBJ2-2; no firm D call. The CDR3 loop spans 12 amino acids. The germline V gene encodes CDR1 LGHNT and CDR2 FRNRAP. V lost 5 bases and J 6 bases, leaving 7 bases between the germline ends. Here the CDR3 DNA reads TGTGCTAGTGGTATCCTCGCCGGGGAGCTGTTTTTT. Protein: CASGILAGELFF.

In DNA form, the CDR3 reads TGTGCCAGCAGCGCCCGGGACAGGGGAATCGAGCAGTACTTC. This gives the protein CASSARDRGIEQYF. The chain joins TRBV7-2 to TRBJ2-7, with 10 bases that match TRBD1. The CDR3 loop spans 14 amino acids. V lost 5 bases, J lost 6 bases, and 7 bases stayed unmatched. Germline loops: CDR1 SGHTA, CDR2 FQGNSA. The full variable domain, in which reference TRBV7-2 and TRBJ2-7 provide the parts outside the CDR3, is GAGVSQSPSNKVTEKGKDVELRCDPISGHTALYWYRQSLGQGLEFLIYFQGNSAPDKSGLPSDRFSAERTGGSVSTLTIQRTQQEDSAVYLCASSARDRGIEQYFGPGTRLTVT.

The chain carries TRBV18 and TRBJ2-2; unclear D gene. The CDR3 contains 17 residues. Deletions cut 3 bases from V and 0 bases from J, with 14 bases between. Germline V gene lookup returns CDR1 KGHSH and CDR2 LQKENI. This chain's CDR3 is CASSPYLPDTNTGELFF. The CDR3 DNA reads as TGTGCCAGCTCACCCTACCTTCCCGATACGAACACCGGGGAGCTGTTTTTT.

This chain links TRBV6-5 with TRBJ1-5; no definite D call. Trimming cost V 4 bases and J 7 bases, with 8 bases left between them. Looked up from germline, CDR1 is MNHEY and CDR2 is SVGAGI. The CDR3 totals 12 residues. The CDR3 reads CASSFLGQPQHF. DNA for the CDR3: TGTGCCAGCAGTTTCTTGGGGCAGCCCCAGCATTTT.

CDR3 nucleotide sequence: TGCAGTGCTAGAGCTGAGAACACTGAAGCTTTCTTT. Protein product: CSARAENTEAFF. The chain has TRBV20-1 and TRBJ1-1; no firm D call. There are 12 residues in the CDR3. The V end lost 1 base, the J end lost 1 base, and 4 bases lay between the germline ends. Per the germline V gene, CDR1 is DFQATT and CDR2 is SNEGSKA (reference sequence).

This rearrangement joins TRBV20-1 to TRBJ1-2; D uncertain. V was shortened by 1 base and J by 4 bases, with 10 bases between the two germline ends. Germline loops: CDR1 DFQATT, CDR2 SNEGSKA (reference sequence). The CDR3 spans 13 residues. In nucleotides, the CDR3 is TGCAGTGCTAGAGTCACCCCGGTCTATGGCTACACCTTC. Protein: CSARVTPVYGYTF.

This chain links TRBV4-2 with TRBJ2-5, with TRBD2 matching 8 bases. CDR1 is LGHNA and CDR2 is YNFKEQ in the germline V gene. The CDR3 totals 14 residues. V lost 3 bases and J lost 1; bases outside the gene matches: 1. CDR3 nucleotides: TGTGCCAGCAGCCAGACTAGCGCCCAAGAGACCCAGTACTTC. As protein: CASSQTSAQETQYF.

The chain joins TRBV3-1 to TRBJ2-7; possibly TRBD1 or TRBD2 for D (5 bases each). V was shortened by 1 base and J by 9 bases, with 13 bases between the two germline ends. The CDR3 runs 13 residues. Germline CDR1 reads LGHDT; CDR2 reads YNNKEL (reference sequence). This CDR3 reads CASSQGTAGGQYF. The CDR3 region has the DNA TGTGCCAGCAGCCAAGGCACCGCTGGGGGGCAGTACTTC.